The clone carrying this T cell receptor (beta chain) was picked up a small number of times. Its antigen is not identified. As it was prepared, the TCRbeta library received unique molecular identifiers. TCRdb fed the PCR reads into MiXCR, producing one record per CDR3 protein. The sample records 450,000 to 550,000 distinct CDR3 sequences, over 9.5% being singletons. The sample originates from a study of T-cell reconstitution after alpha-beta-depleted transplantation in children. Study-wide results and caveats: Most T-cell counts and diversity one year after the transplant came from T cells that were newly produced. It was reported that alpha-beta T cells came from several hundred expanded graft clones (about two months after transplant).

The ends were cut back, 6 bases at V and 6 bases at J, with 15 bases in the middle. The CDR3 extends over 13 amino acids. Germline assignment: CDR1 SQVTM and CDR2 ANQGSEA. This sample comprised PBMCs, mostly from graft donor cells, obtained 180 days after TCRalphabeta/CD19-depleted stem cell transplant. The chain carries TRBV29-1 and TRBJ1-3, with D tentatively TRBD1 (6 bases). The sequence was collected from a female patient aged 2 to 10 who had a stem cell transplant for aplastic anemia, so the T cells may come from the graft donor. The CDR3: CSVGTGKENTIYF. DNA of the CDR3: TGCAGCGTGGGTACAGGGAAGGAAAACACCATATATTTT.